This T cell receptor (beta chain) was profiled in a study of T cell responses to AZD1222 COVID-19 vaccine. Per the germline V gene, CDR1 is SNHLY and CDR2 is FYNNEI. Trimming shortened V by 3 bases and J by 0 bases, and 8 bases separated the two germline ends. The CDR3 has 14 residues. The table lists this clone with a count of one. Data came from immunoSEQ multiplex PCR; TCRdb stores just in-frame clones and leaves some out. The sample yields 95,000 or so clones, about 89% seen once. The rearrangement joins TRBV2 to TRBJ2-5; D call uncertain. The sequencing used peripheral blood, collected on day 0 of AZD1222 vaccination. The TCR sequence derives from an adult in good health. The CDR3 coding sequence is TGTGCCAGCAGTGAGGGAATCTACCAAGAGACCCAGTACTTC. It specifies CASSEGIYQETQYF.